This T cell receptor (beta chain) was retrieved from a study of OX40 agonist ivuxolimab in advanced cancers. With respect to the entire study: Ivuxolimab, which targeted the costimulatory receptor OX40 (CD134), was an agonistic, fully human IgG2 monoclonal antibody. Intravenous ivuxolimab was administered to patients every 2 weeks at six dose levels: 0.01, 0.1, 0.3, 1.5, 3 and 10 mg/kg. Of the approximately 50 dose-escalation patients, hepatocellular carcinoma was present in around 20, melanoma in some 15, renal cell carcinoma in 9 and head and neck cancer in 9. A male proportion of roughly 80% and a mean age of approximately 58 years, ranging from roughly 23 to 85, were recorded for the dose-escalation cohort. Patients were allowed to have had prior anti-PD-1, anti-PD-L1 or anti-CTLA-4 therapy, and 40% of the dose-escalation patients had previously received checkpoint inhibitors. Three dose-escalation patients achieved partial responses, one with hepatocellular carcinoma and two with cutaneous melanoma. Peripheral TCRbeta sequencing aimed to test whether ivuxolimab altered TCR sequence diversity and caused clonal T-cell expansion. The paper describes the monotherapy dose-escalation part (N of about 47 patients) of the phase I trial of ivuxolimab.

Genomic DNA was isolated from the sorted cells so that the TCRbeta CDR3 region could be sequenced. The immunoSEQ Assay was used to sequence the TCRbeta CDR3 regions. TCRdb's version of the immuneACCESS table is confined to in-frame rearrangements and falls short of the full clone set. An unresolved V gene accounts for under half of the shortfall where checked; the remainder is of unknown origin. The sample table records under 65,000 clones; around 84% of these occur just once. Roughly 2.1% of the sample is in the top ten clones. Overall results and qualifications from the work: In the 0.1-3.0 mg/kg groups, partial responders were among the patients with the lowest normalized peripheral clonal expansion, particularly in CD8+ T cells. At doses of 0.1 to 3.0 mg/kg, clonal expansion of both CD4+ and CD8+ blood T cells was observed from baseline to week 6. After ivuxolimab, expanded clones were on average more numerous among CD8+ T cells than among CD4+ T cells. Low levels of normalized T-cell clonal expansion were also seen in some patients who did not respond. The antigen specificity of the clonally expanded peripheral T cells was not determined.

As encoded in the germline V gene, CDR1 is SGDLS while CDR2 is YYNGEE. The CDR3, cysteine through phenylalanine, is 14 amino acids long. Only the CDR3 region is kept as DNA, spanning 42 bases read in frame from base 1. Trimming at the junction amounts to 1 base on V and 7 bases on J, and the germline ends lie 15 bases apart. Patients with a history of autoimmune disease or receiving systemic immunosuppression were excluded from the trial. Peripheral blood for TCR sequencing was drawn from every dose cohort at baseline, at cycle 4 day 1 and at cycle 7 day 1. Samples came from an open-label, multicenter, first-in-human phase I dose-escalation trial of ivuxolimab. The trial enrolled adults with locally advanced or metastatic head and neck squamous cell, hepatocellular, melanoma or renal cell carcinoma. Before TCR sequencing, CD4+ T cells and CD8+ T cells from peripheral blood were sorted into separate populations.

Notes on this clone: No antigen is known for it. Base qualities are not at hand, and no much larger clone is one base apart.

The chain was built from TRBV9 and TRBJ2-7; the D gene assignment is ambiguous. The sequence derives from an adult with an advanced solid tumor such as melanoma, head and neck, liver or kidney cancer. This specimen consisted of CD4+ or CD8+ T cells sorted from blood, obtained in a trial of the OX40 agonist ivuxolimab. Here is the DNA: TGTGCCAGCAGCGTAAACAATTTATTTGGAGAGCAGTACTTC. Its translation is CASSVNNLFGEQYF.